These 3 T cell receptor beta chains came from one sample sequenced in a study of T-cell reconstitution after alpha-beta-depleted transplantation in children (TCRdb year 2016). This sample's treatment or condition label indicates: allogeneic hematopoietic cell transplantation with graft depleted of TCRalphabeta T cells and CD19 B cells. Libraries were constructed by PCR. Sequenced using an Illumina HiSeq 2500. TCR library preparation used molecular barcoding, with unique molecular identifiers applied to normalize quantification of the TCRbeta repertoire. TCRdb's own reprocessing of the public reads used fastp at Q25 and MiXCR and kept productive beta chains. For every CDR3 protein sequence, its rows merge into one entry that carries the most common genes and DNA. This sample gives around 700,000 distinct CDR3 sequences in total; 10% to 15% of them show up just once. Approximately 0.8% of the sample comes from the top ten.

The sequencing here drew on PBMCs, taken before TCRalphabeta/CD19-depleted stem cell transplant. Receptors were obtained from a girl aged 2 to 10 with congenital amegakaryocytic thrombocytopenia, due to receive a stem cell transplant.

This clonotype was detected a few times. J is TRBJ2-2 and V is TRBV7-2; 12 bases fit TRBD2. This CDR3 comprises 16 residues. In germline, CDR1 is SGHTA, CDR2 FQGNSA. J lost 3 bases, V lost 5 bases, and 4 bases had no gene match. CDR3 nucleotides: TGTGCCAGCAGCAGGACTAGCGGGATAGACACCGGGGAGCTGTTTTTT. This sequence encodes CASSRTSGIDTGELFF.

This chain links TRBV5-1 with TRBJ1-3, with D maybe TRBD1 (6 bases). Per the germline V gene, CDR1 is SGHRS and CDR2 is YFSETQ. The length of the CDR3 is 15 residues. V was pared by 7 bases and J by 0 bases, with 14 bases between. The CDR3 loop reads CASADRRSSGNTIYF. DNA for the CDR3: TGCGCCAGCGCAGACAGGAGGAGCTCTGGAAACACCATATATTTT.

This clonotype appeared many times. The V gene is TRBV24-1, the J gene TRBJ2-1; D possibly corresponds to TRBD1 (5 bases). This CDR3 spans 15 amino acids. Per the germline V gene, CDR1 is KGHDR and CDR2 is SFDVKD. Trimming removed 4 bases at V and 4 bases at J, with 13 bases between. This CDR3 reads CATSDLRDSYNEQFF. The CDR3 DNA follows: TGTGCCACCAGTGACTTAAGAGACAGTTACAATGAGCAGTTCTTC.